The next 15 T cell receptor beta chains were all read from a single sample in a study of cytotoxic CD8 clonotypes in ibrutinib-treated CLL. Sequencing used immunoSEQ multiplex PCR; TCRdb keeps in-frame clones, though not all of them. Of about 35,000 clones detected, 71% appear once; the ten largest clones hold approximately 15%. Sequencing used PBMCs, obtained at disease progression, from a patient treated with ibrutinib. The receptor set was obtained from a human donor with chronic lymphocytic leukemia.

The sample holds one count of this clone. This rearrangement joins TRBV19 to TRBJ2-5; tentatively, D is TRBD1 or TRBD2 (5 bases each). The germline V gene encodes CDR1 LNHDA and CDR2 SQIVND (reference sequence). With 10 bases removed from V and 1 base from J, the gap between germline ends came to 16 bases. The CDR3 extends over 14 amino acids. CDR3: CATLGDAPQETQYF. The CDR3 DNA reads as TGTGCCACCCTAGGGGACGCACCCCAAGAGACCCAGTACTTC.

This clone was seen only once. V usage is TRBV27 and J usage is TRBJ2-1; unclear D gene. The CDR3 extends over 13 amino acids. Germline CDR1 and CDR2: MNHEY and SMNVEV (reference sequence). Deletions cut 6 bases from V and 2 bases from J, with 8 bases between. The CDR3 reads CASRPSPYNEQFF. The CDR3 coding sequence is TGTGCCAGCAGGCCCTCCCCCTACAATGAGCAGTTCTTC.

The chain employs TRBV9 and TRBJ1-5; D is uncertain. The CDR3 length is 13 residues. Germline CDR1 reads SGDLS; CDR2 reads YYNGEE. Trimming took off 4 bases at V and 2 bases at J, with 7 bases between the two ends. CDR3 region: CASSNLGNQPQHF. Here the CDR3 DNA reads TGTGCCAGCAGCAACTTAGGCAATCAGCCCCAGCATTTT. Variable domain in full (rest from reference TRBV9 and TRBJ1-5): DSGVTQTPKHLITATGQRVTLRCSPRSGDLSVYWYQQSLDQGLQFLIQYYNGEERAKGNILERFSAQQFPDLHSELNLSSLELGDSALYFCASSNLGNQPQHFGDGTRLSIL.

The chain recombines TRBV2 with TRBJ2-7; D possibly matches TRBD1 or TRBD2 (5 bases each). Trimming pared 11 bases from V and 3 bases from J, leaving 17 bases between. The CDR3 runs to 13 residues. Germline V gene data show CDR1 as SNHLY and CDR2 as FYNNEI. The CDR3: CASGTETNYEQYF. As DNA, the CDR3 is TGTGCCTCTGGGACGGAGACCAACTACGAGCAGTACTTC.

This chain links TRBV10-2 with TRBJ1-1; D is undetermined. Germline V gene lookup returns CDR1 WSHSY and CDR2 SAAADI. Trimming stripped 0 bases from V and 6 bases from J, with 8 bases between. This CDR3 is built from 13 residues. CDR3 residues: CASSESRHAEAFF. The CDR3 bases are TGCGCCAGCAGTGAGTCGAGGCACGCTGAAGCTTTCTTT.

This clone appeared a few times. V gene TRBV7-6 combines with J gene TRBJ2-7, with TRBD1 matching over 10 bases. The length of the CDR3 is 14 residues. V lost 4 bases to trimming and J lost 5 bases; unmatched junction nucleotides: 5. CDR1 and CDR2 (germline): SGHVS, FNYEAQ. DNA of the CDR3: TGTGCCAGCAGCTCGACAGGGGGCTGGGACGAGCAGTACTTC. Its translation is CASSSTGGWDEQYF.

This clone came up once. The chain couples TRBV25-1 to TRBJ1-2; D is ambiguous. CDR1 is MGHDK, CDR2 SYGVNS, per germline. This CDR3 comprises 15 residues. The V and J ends lost 3 bases and 6 bases respectively, with 17 bases between them. CDR3 region: CASSDLNMGPDGYTF. CDR3 nucleotide sequence: TGTGCCAGCAGTGACCTAAACATGGGCCCGGATGGCTACACCTTC.

The V call is TRBV5-6, the J call TRBJ1-1; weak D call: TRBD1 (6 bases). This CDR3 comprises 15 residues. The V end was cut by 4 bases, the J end by 5 bases, with 18 bases between. Germline CDR1 reads SGHDT; CDR2 reads YYEEEE. This CDR3 reads CASSRGWGAQTEAFF. The CDR3 DNA reads TGTGCCAGCAGCCGGGGCTGGGGGGCCCAGACTGAAGCTTTCTTT. Full variable domain (remainder filled in from reference TRBV5-6 and TRBJ1-1): DAGVTQSPTHLIKTRGQQVTLRCSPKSGHDTVSWYQQALGQGPQFIFQYYEEEERQRGNFPDRFSGHQFPNYSSELNVNALLLGDSALYLCASSRGWGAQTEAFFGQGTRLTVV.

A word on this clone: Different DNA sequences within this sample yield the same CDR3. The chain employs TRBV18 and TRBJ1-4; D unresolved. CDR1 KGHSH and CDR2 LQKENI come from the germline V gene. This CDR3 comprises 15 residues. V was trimmed by 3 bases and J by 2 bases, leaving 10 bases between them. CDR3 protein: CASSPVGGTNEKLFF. The CDR3 nucleotides are TGTGCCAGCTCACCTGTGGGTGGGACTAATGAAAAACTGTTTTTT.

This clone was seen a few times. The chain carries TRBV2 and TRBJ1-5, with D maybe TRBD1 (6 bases). The CDR3 loop spans 13 amino acids. Germline V gene sequence: CDR1 SNHLY, CDR2 FYNNEI. Trimming removed 8 bases at V and 4 bases at J, with 12 bases between. CDR3 DNA sequence: TGTGCCAGCCAGGGGTCTCCGAATCAGCCCCAGCATTTT. Translated, it gives CASQGSPNQPQHF. The variable domain in full, completed from reference TRBV2 and TRBJ1-5, reads EPEVTQTPSHQVTQMGQEVILRCVPISNHLYFYWYRQILGQKVEFLVSFYNNEISEKSEIFDDQFSVERPDGSNFTLKIRSTKLEDSAMYFCASQGSPNQPQHFGDGTRLSIL.

A remark on this clone: One junction end does not reproduce the germline sequence, and a read error may be involved. The rearrangement links TRBV9 to TRBJ2-5, with 13 bases that match TRBD2. Germline lookup yields CDR1 SGDLS and CDR2 YYNGEE. The CDR3 contains 17 residues. As DNA, the CDR3 is TGTGCCAGCAGCTCTGGGACTAGCGGGACCACCCAAGGGACCCAGTACTTC. Translated, it gives CASSSGTSGTTQGTQYF.

This clone was observed a few times. The rearrangement joins TRBV2 to TRBJ1-4; the match to TRBD1 covers 7 bases. Per the germline V gene, CDR1 is SNHLY and CDR2 is FYNNEI. CDR3 length equals 16 residues. Germline trimming cut 4 bases from V and 5 bases from J; bases unmatched to any gene: 10. In DNA form, the CDR3 reads TGTGCCAGCAGTGTTTTCGGGACAGCTAGCAATGAAAAACTGTTTTTT. Amino acids: CASSVFGTASNEKLFF. Combining the CDR3 with reference TRBV2 and TRBJ1-4 gives the whole variable domain EPEVTQTPSHQVTQMGQEVILRCVPISNHLYFYWYRQILGQKVEFLVSFYNNEISEKSEIFDDQFSVERPDGSNFTLKIRSTKLEDSAMYFCASSVFGTASNEKLFFGSGTQLSVL.

This clone has more than one count but fewer than ten. The CDR3 DNA sequence: TGTGCCAGCAAGGGAGCGGGACAGGGCCCGTACGAGCAGTACTTC. Its protein is CASKGAGQGPYEQYF. J is TRBJ2-7 and V is TRBV2; 9 bases agree with TRBD1. Germline V lookup: CDR1 SNHLY, CDR2 FYNNEI. V lost 7 bases to trimming and J lost 4 bases; unmatched junction nucleotides: 11. CDR3 length: 15 residues. The full variable domain, in which reference TRBV2 and TRBJ2-7 provide the parts outside the CDR3, is EPEVTQTPSHQVTQMGQEVILRCVPISNHLYFYWYRQILGQKVEFLVSFYNNEISEKSEIFDDQFSVERPDGSNFTLKIRSTKLEDSAMYFCASKGAGQGPYEQYFGPGTRLTVT.

This clone has more than one count but fewer than ten. This chain joins TRBV7-2 and TRBJ1-6; tentative D call: TRBD1 (5 bases). The CDR3 totals 14 residues. Germline CDR1 reads SGHTA; CDR2 reads FQGNSA. V was trimmed by 5 bases and J by 4 bases, leaving 9 bases between them. The CDR3 DNA reads as TGTGCCAGCAGCCGACAGATTTATAATTCACCCCTCCACTTT. It encodes CASSRQIYNSPLHF.

This clone has more than one count but fewer than ten. This chain uses TRBV12-5 with TRBJ2-7, with D hard to call. CDR3 length equals 11 residues. The germline V and J ends were trimmed by 2 bases and 4 bases, with 3 bases remaining between them. Germline CDR1 and CDR2: LGHNT and FRNRAP. The CDR3 is CASGLRYEQYF. CDR3 DNA: TGTGCTAGTGGTTTGAGGTACGAGCAGTACTTC.